One and the same sample provided the 25 T cell receptor beta chains below, sequenced in a study of T-cell memory formation after mild COVID-19. TCRdb used MiXCR to reprocess the 5' RACE reads, holding one entry per CDR3 protein. In the table there are approximately 340,000 distinct CDR3 sequences, over 10% of which are singletons. Sequenced material: PBMCs or a T cell subset sorted from them (not recorded which). The receptor set was obtained from a man younger than 30 who had mild COVID-19 (a few samples of this study predate the infection). Cell type and time point are not known.

In this sample, this clonotype turned up a few times. A much larger clone is a single base away; this may be a read error. The V call is TRBV12-3 or TRBV12-4, the J call TRBJ2-5, with no clear D. The CDR3 extends over 10 amino acids. The ends were cut back, 6 bases at V and 3 bases at J, with 2 bases in the middle. The CDR3 coding sequence is TGTGCCAGCAGCAAAGAGACCCAGTACTTC. Its translation is CASSKETQYF.

This clonotype was picked up a small number of times. The CDR3 sequence: CSVVSGDNQPQHF. The CDR3 coding sequence is TGCAGTGTCGTCAGCGGGGACAATCAGCCCCAGCATTTT. The rearrangement links TRBV20-1 to TRBJ1-5, with no clear D. CDR3 length: 13 amino acids. CDR1 and CDR2 (germline): DFQATT, SNEGSKA (reference sequence). The V end was cut by 7 bases, the J end by 3 bases, with 13 bases between.

V usage is TRBV5-1 and J usage is TRBJ1-6, with D tentatively TRBD1 (5 bases). CDR1 SGHRS and CDR2 YFSETQ come from the germline V gene. V gave up 0 bases and J gave up 14 bases, with 15 bases separating them. The CDR3 is 14 residues long. The CDR3, as DNA: TGCGCCAGCAGCTTGGCCGAAGGGAGACAGACCCTCCACTTT. Protein product: CASSLAEGRQTLHF.

This clonotype was seen more than once but under ten times. This chain uses TRBV5-5 with TRBJ2-2; 7 bases fit TRBD1. The CDR3 has 15 amino acids. Germline V gene lookup returns CDR1 SGHKS and CDR2 YYEKEE (reference sequence). Trimming removed 2 bases from V and 3 bases from J; junction bases left unmatched: 4. This CDR3 reads CASSLDRAHTGELFF. The CDR3 DNA reads as TGTGCCAGCAGCTTAGACAGGGCCCACACCGGGGAGCTGTTTTTT.

This clonotype appeared a few times. J is TRBJ2-7 and V is TRBV2, with D perhaps matching TRBD2 (7 bases). V was clipped by 6 bases and J by 4 bases, with 13 bases between them. CDR1 and CDR2 (germline): SNHLY, FYNNEI. CDR3 length: 13 residues. The CDR3 region is CASSPRGGYEQYF. DNA for the CDR3: TGTGCCAGCAGCCCAAGGGGGGGGTACGAGCAGTACTTC.

This clonotype was observed many times. This chain uses TRBV9 with TRBJ2-3; possibly TRBD2 for D (6 bases). The germline V gene has CDR1 SGDLS and CDR2 YYNGEE. The V and J ends lost 2 bases and 0 bases respectively, with 10 bases between them. The CDR3 consists of 15 residues. As DNA, the CDR3 is TGTGCCAGCAGCGTGGACGGGACTAGCACAGATACGCAGTATTTT. It is translated as CASSVDGTSTDTQYF.

The genes are TRBV12-3 or TRBV12-4 and TRBJ2-4, with D possibly matching TRBD1 (6 bases). CDR3 size: 15 residues. With 3 bases removed from V and 3 bases from J, the gap between germline ends came to 12 bases. DNA for the CDR3: TGTGCCAGCAGTTTCTGGGGGCCAGACAAAAACATTCAGTACTTC. This codes for CASSFWGPDKNIQYF.

V and J are TRBV11-3 and TRBJ2-3; D is possibly TRBD2 (6 bases). The V and J ends lost 4 bases and 1 base respectively, with 15 bases between them. CDR3 length: 16 amino acids. Germline assignment: CDR1 SGHNT and CDR2 YENEEA. The CDR3 here is CASSYRLEGGTDTQYF. CDR3 nucleotide sequence: TGTGCCAGCAGCTATAGACTAGAAGGGGGCACAGATACGCAGTATTTT.

This clonotype was seen repeatedly, ten times or more. The chain employs TRBV7-9 and TRBJ2-5; a possible D gene is TRBD1 (5 bases). Germline CDR1 reads SEHNR; CDR2 reads FQNEAQ (reference sequence). The CDR3 has 14 residues. Trimming took 0 bases from V and 3 from J, leaving 8 bases between them. The DNA for the CDR3 is TGTGCCAGCAGCTTAGCCCCGGACAAAGAGACCCAGTACTTC. It specifies CASSLAPDKETQYF. Full variable domain (missing parts from reference TRBV7-9 and TRBJ2-5): DTGVSQNPRHKITKRGQNVTFRCDPISEHNRLYWYRQTLGQGPEFLTYFQNEAQLEKSRLLSDRFSAERPKGSFSTLEIQRTEQGDSAMYLCASSLAPDKETQYFGPGTRLLVL.

Notes on this clonotype: A read error may be the cause here, since a much bigger clone is one base away. This chain connects TRBV5-1 to TRBJ1-5; tentative D call: TRBD1 (5 bases). The length of the CDR3 is 13 residues. Germline CDR1 and CDR2: SGHRS and YFSETQ. CDR3 loop: CASGLGGRQPQHF. CDR3 DNA: TGCGCCAGCGGCTTGGGGGGACGGCAGCCCCAGCATTTT.

V usage is TRBV7-2 and J usage is TRBJ2-7; no clear D. V was clipped by 2 bases and J by 7 bases, with 9 bases between them. The germline V gene encodes CDR1 SGHTA and CDR2 FQGNSA. The CDR3 has 12 amino acids. CDR3 DNA: TGTGCCAGCAGCTTAATGGGAACAGAGCAGTACTTC. It specifies CASSLMGTEQYF. Supplemented by reference TRBV7-2 and TRBJ2-7, the full variable domain reads GAGVSQSPSNKVTEKGKDVELRCDPISGHTALYWYRQSLGQGLEFLIYFQGNSAPDKSGLPSDRFSAERTGGSVSTLTIQRTQQEDSAVYLCASSLMGTEQYFGPGTRLTVT.

This chain connects TRBV6-5 to TRBJ2-7, with D perhaps TRBD1 or TRBD2 (5 bases each). Trimming left V 2 bases short and J 2 bases short, with 10 bases between. The CDR3 is 14 amino acids. Germline-derived CDR1 and CDR2 are MNHEY and SVGAGI. The CDR3 region has the DNA TGTGCCAGCAGTTACGGGACGGAAACCTACGAGCAGTACTTC. Amino acid sequence: CASSYGTETYEQYF.

A few counts support this clonotype. The CDR3 region is CATSDPTRGENYGYTF. Here the CDR3 DNA reads TGTGCCACCAGTGATCCTACCAGGGGAGAGAACTATGGCTACACCTTC. V and J are TRBV24-1 and TRBJ1-2; tentatively, D is TRBD1 (6 bases). The germline V and J ends were trimmed by 3 bases and 2 bases, with 15 bases remaining between them. Germline V lookup: CDR1 KGHDR, CDR2 SFDVKD. The CDR3 is 16 amino acids.

This clonotype was picked up a small number of times. V and J are TRBV7-9 and TRBJ1-1; D remains unclear. The CDR3 runs 10 residues. Germline CDR1 SEHNR, CDR2 FQNEAQ (reference sequence). DNA for the CDR3: TGTGCGAGCCAGGACACTGAAGCTTTCTTT. Translation gives CASQDTEAFF. The variable domain in full, with the rest retrieved from reference TRBV7-9 and TRBJ1-1, is DTGVSQNPRHKITKRGQNVTFRCDPISEHNRLYWYRQTLGQGPEFLTYFQNEAQLEKSRLLSDRFSAERPKGSFSTLEIQRTEQGDSAMYLCASQDTEAFFGQGTRLTVV.

In its sample, this clonotype was seen a few times. For the CDR3, the DNA is TGTGCCAGCAGCGTAGGGGCTGGCGGGACCAACGAGCAGTACGTC. This translates into CASSVGAGGTNEQYV. The V and J genes are TRBV9 and TRBJ2-7, with a tentative D call TRBD2 (6 bases). The germline gives CDR1 SGDLS, CDR2 YYNGEE. This CDR3 is 15 amino acids long. V lost 0 bases, J lost 5 bases, and 15 bases lay in between.

The table lists this clonotype with a few counts. This chain links TRBV4-1 with TRBJ1-6; D is ambiguous. Trimming left V 0 bases short and J 5 bases short, with 17 bases between. Germline assignment: CDR1 MGHRA and CDR2 YSYEKL. The CDR3 runs to 18 residues. CDR3 residues: CASSQENRIRINNSPLHF. In nucleotides, the CDR3 is TGCGCCAGCAGCCAAGAAAACCGTATTCGCATTAATAATTCACCCCTCCACTTT.

The V gene is TRBV5-8, the J gene TRBJ2-1; D gene ambiguous. CDR1 is SGHTS, CDR2 YDEGEE, per germline. The CDR3 loop spans 14 amino acids. Trimming stripped 1 base from V and 14 bases from J, with 19 bases between. CDR3 nucleotide sequence: TGTGCCAGCAGCTTGAAACTGTTAGTTGTCGAGAAGTTCTTC. Protein product: CASSLKLLVVEKFF.

This clonotype has just a few counts. The genes are TRBV6-2 or TRBV6-3 and TRBJ2-1, with D maybe TRBD2 (6 bases). Trimming removed 9 bases at V and 0 bases at J, with 9 bases between. Germline V CDR1 and CDR2: MNHEY, SVGEGT. This CDR3 has 13 residues. CDR3 bases: TGTGCCAGTGAGGACTACTCCTACAATGAGCAGTTCTTC. This encodes CASEDYSYNEQFF.

This clonotype appeared a few times. A clone one base away is much larger, so this may be a read error. The V gene is TRBV2, the J gene TRBJ2-7; maybe TRBD1 (6 bases). Germline V CDR1 and CDR2: SNHLY, FYNNEI. V was trimmed by 10 bases and J by 0 bases, leaving 22 bases between them. The CDR3 length is 16 residues. Written as DNA, the CDR3 is TGTGCCAACACCTTCGGGCAGGGGACGAGCTCCTACGAGCAGTACTTC. Translated, it gives CANTFGQGTSSYEQYF. The whole variable domain, remainder taken from reference TRBV2 and TRBJ2-7, is EPEVTQTPSHQVTQMGQEVILRCVPISNHLYFYWYRQILGQKVEFLVSFYNNEISEKSEIFDDQFSVERPDGSNFTLKIRSTKLEDSAMYFCANTFGQGTSSYEQYFGPGTRLTVT.

The chain has TRBV5-1 and TRBJ2-5, with a possible D match to TRBD2 (6 bases). The germline V gene has CDR1 SGHRS and CDR2 YFSETQ. Trimming took 4 bases from V and 5 from J, leaving 15 bases between them. This CDR3 comprises 14 residues. The CDR3 loop is CASSGGSGDETQYF. The CDR3 coding sequence is TGCGCCAGCAGCGGGGGTTCGGGGGATGAGACCCAGTACTTC.

This clonotype showed up just a few times. The gene calls are TRBV28 and TRBJ2-3; 11 bases agree with TRBD2. From germline, CDR1 is MDHEN and CDR2 SYDVKM. V was clipped by 5 bases and J by 6 bases; unmatched bases: 10. The CDR3 has 16 amino acids. CDR3 DNA sequence: TGTGCCAGCAGTCTAGCGGGGGGCCCGAAGGGGGATACGCAGTATTTT. This gives the protein CASSLAGGPKGDTQYF.

A few counts support this clonotype. V and J are TRBV28 and TRBJ1-6; D might be TRBD1 (5 bases). Germline CDR1 MDHEN, CDR2 SYDVKM. V lost 4 bases and J lost 13, with 17 bases in between. This CDR3 has 14 amino acids. CDR3 region: CASSSRLGLVPLHF. The DNA of the CDR3 is TGTGCCAGCAGTTCTCGTTTGGGGCTGGTGCCCCTCCACTTT.

The V and J genes are TRBV12-3 or TRBV12-4 and TRBJ2-5; 13 nucleotides agree with TRBD2. The CDR3 runs 18 residues. Trimming took 5 bases from V and 3 from J; bases not matched to a gene: 12. The CDR3 is CASSPDSGTSGVEETQYF. The CDR3 DNA reads TGTGCCAGCAGTCCAGACTCCGGGACTAGCGGGGTTGAAGAGACCCAGTACTTC.

This chain's CDR3 is CASSYAGGAILSEQFF. In nucleotides, the CDR3 is TGTGCCAGCAGTTACGCCGGGGGGGCCATACTGTCTGAGCAGTTCTTC. The chain carries TRBV6-2 or TRBV6-3 and TRBJ2-1; TRBD2 matches 8 bases. V lost 2 bases and J lost 9; bases outside the gene matches: 12. This CDR3 comprises 16 residues. The V gene's germline CDR1 is MNHEY and CDR2 SVGEGT.

V gene TRBV5-1 combines with J gene TRBJ2-2, with 7 bases fitting TRBD1. Germline CDR1 SGHRS, CDR2 YFSETQ. Unmatched junction bases numbered 7, after V lost 1 base and J lost 4 bases. This CDR3 is 16 amino acids long. CDR3 DNA: TGCGCCAGCAGCTTGTTGACAGGGTTAAGCACCGGGGAGCTGTTTTTT. It codes for CASSLLTGLSTGELFF.